This T cell receptor (beta chain) originates from a study of cytomegalovirus exposure and HLA in healthy donors. Study conclusions and caveats: Fewer N-insertions than the roughly 600-donor mean were reportedly shown by an Asian-associated ancestry cluster in a later analysis. Later analysis identified 16,951 TCR beta sequences associated with HLA alleles, using a false discovery rate threshold of 0.05.

On this clone itself: Its target is not known.

The CDR3 has 14 amino acids. Trimming took off 0 bases at V and 0 bases at J, with 6 bases between the two ends. Germline V CDR1 and CDR2: LGHNA, YNFKEQ. The PCR used 60 Vbeta and 13 Jbeta primers. TCRdb keeps only in-frame clones here, not all; method: immunoSEQ multiplex PCR. The sample comprises about 120,000 clones, about 10% of which are singletons, and about 4.6% rests with the top ten. The source is a woman between 18 and 29 years old in good health and CMV-seropositive. Sequences were obtained from PBMCs. V and J are TRBV4-2 and TRBJ2-7; possible D gene TRBD2, 6 bases. The CDR3 nucleotides read TGTGCCAGCAGCCAAGAGGAGGGCTCCTACGAGCAGTACTTC. Protein sequence: CASSQEEGSYEQYF.